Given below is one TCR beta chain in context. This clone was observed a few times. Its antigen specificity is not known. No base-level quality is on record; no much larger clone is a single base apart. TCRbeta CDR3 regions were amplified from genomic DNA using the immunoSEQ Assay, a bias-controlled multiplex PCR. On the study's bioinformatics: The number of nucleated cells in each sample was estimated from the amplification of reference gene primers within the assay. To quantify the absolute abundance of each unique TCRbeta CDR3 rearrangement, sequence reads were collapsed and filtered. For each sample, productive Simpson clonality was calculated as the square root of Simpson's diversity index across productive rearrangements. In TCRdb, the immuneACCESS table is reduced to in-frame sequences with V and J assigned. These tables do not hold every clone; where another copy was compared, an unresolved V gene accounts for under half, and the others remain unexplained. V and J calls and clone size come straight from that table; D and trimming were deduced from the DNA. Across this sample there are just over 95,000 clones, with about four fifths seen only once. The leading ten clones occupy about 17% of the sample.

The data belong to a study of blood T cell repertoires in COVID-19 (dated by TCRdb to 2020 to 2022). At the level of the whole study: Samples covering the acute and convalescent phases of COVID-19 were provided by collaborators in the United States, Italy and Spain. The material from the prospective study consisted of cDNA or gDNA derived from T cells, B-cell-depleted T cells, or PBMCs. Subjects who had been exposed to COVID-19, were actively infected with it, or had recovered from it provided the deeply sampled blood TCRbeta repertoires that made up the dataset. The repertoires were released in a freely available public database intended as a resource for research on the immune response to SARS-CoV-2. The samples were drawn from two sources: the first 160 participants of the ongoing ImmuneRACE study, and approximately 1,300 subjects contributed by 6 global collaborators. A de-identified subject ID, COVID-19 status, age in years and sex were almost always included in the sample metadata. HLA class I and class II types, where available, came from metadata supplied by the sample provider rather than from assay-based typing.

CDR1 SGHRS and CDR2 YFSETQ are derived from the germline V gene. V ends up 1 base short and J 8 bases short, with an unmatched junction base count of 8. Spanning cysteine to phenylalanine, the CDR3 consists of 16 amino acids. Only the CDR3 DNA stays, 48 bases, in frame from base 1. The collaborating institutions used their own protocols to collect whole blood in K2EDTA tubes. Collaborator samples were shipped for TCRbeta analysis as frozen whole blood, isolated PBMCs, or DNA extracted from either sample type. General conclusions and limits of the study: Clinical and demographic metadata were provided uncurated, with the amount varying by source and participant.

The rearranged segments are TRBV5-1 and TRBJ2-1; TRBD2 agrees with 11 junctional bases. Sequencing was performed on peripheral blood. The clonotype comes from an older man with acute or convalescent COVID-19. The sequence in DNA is TGCGCCAGCAGCTTGAACCTAGCGGGGGGTTTATATGAGCAGTTCTTC. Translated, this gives CASSLNLAGGLYEQFF.